Presented here are 18 T cell receptor beta chains from one specimen sequenced in a study of blood T cell repertoires in COVID-19. Generated by immunoSEQ multiplex PCR, the TCRdb table keeps only in-frame clones and is missing some. The sample has approximately 120,000 clones, approximately 83% seen once. Sequencing was performed on peripheral blood. The source of these receptors is a woman older than 75 with acute or convalescent COVID-19.

The CDR3 DNA reads as TGTGCCAGCATTCCAAATACAGGGGGGTCACCCCTCCACTTT. Encoded protein: CASIPNTGGSPLHF. The chain joins TRBV2 to TRBJ1-6, with 8 nucleotides matching TRBD1. CDR3 length equals 14 residues. Germline V CDR1 and CDR2: SNHLY, FYNNEI. Trimming took 7 bases from V and 10 from J; bases not matched to a gene: 9.

The chain joins TRBV19 to TRBJ1-4; D unclear. Germline V gene data show CDR1 as LNHDA and CDR2 as SQIVND (reference sequence). The CDR3 has 14 amino acids. With 6 bases removed from V and 4 bases from J, the gap between germline ends came to 12 bases. This CDR3 reads CASRTTNFNEKLFF. CDR3 DNA sequence: TGTGCCAGTAGAACGACAAATTTTAATGAAAAACTGTTTTTT.

CDR3 in DNA: TGTGCCAGCAGACTACCGGGACAGGGGGCATCCGAGCAGTACTTC. It specifies CASRLPGQGASEQYF. J is TRBJ2-7 and V is TRBV6-5; 12 nucleotides agree with TRBD1. The V gene end was trimmed by 6 bases and the J gene end by 6 bases; junction bases not matched to a gene: 9. The CDR3 spans 15 residues. CDR1 and CDR2 (germline): MNHEY, SVGAGI.

The J gene is TRBJ1-1, the V gene TRBV19, with D possibly being TRBD1 (5 bases). Deletions cut 1 base from V and 1 base from J, with 10 bases between. CDR1 is LNHDA, CDR2 SQIVND, per germline (reference sequence). This CDR3 is 15 amino acids long. CDR3 in DNA: TGTGCCAGTAGTATAGGGGGAACAGGGAACACTGAAGCTTTCTTT. Its translation: CASSIGGTGNTEAFF.

The chain couples TRBV7-9 to TRBJ1-2; 7 bases map to TRBD1. This CDR3 is built from 13 residues. V trimming: 5 bases; J trimming: 3 bases; junction bases outside the gene matches: 3. The germline V gene has CDR1 SEHNR and CDR2 FQNEAQ (reference sequence). CDR3 sequence reads: CASSPTGDYGYTF. CDR3 coding DNA: TGTGCCAGCAGCCCAACAGGGGACTATGGCTACACCTTC.

CDR3 DNA sequence: TGTGCCAGCAGCCAGAAACAGGGGGTGGACCCCACAGATACGCAGTATTTT. It encodes CASSQKQGVDPTDTQYF. V is TRBV4-2 and J is TRBJ2-3; 8 nucleotides align to TRBD1. The V gene's germline CDR1 is LGHNA and CDR2 YNFKEQ. Losses at the gene ends were 3 bases for V and 2 bases for J; bases not matched to a gene: 10. The CDR3 covers 17 residues.

V gene TRBV18 combines with J gene TRBJ1-1; D unclear. The V gene's germline CDR1 is KGHSH and CDR2 LQKENI. Trimming shortened V by 2 bases and J by 7 bases, and 8 bases separated the two germline ends. The length of the CDR3 is 12 residues. For the CDR3, the DNA is TGTGCCAGCTCACCAAAGAGGGATGAAGCTTTCTTT. Translating gives CASSPKRDEAFF.

The genes are TRBV7-3 and TRBJ2-2; 9 nucleotides agree with TRBD1. Germline V gene sequence: CDR1 SGHTA, CDR2 FQGTGA. The CDR3 runs to 16 residues. Unmatched junction bases numbered 5, after V lost 4 bases and J lost 2 bases. CDR3 sequence reads: CASSSTGGVNTGELFF. The CDR3 DNA sequence: TGTGCCAGCAGCTCGACAGGGGGGGTTAACACCGGGGAGCTGTTTTTT.

The chain has TRBV6-1 and TRBJ1-2, with D unresolved. Trimming shortened V by 7 bases and J by 7 bases, and 10 bases separated the two germline ends. The germline gives CDR1 MNHNS, CDR2 SASEGT. This CDR3 spans 11 amino acids. The CDR3 reads CASTLGSGYTF. CDR3 in DNA: TGTGCCAGCACCCTAGGGAGTGGCTACACCTTC.

The chain combines TRBV4-3 with TRBJ1-6, with TRBD1 identical over 7 bases. J gave up 6 bases and V 1 base, and 3 bases lay outside the gene matches. This CDR3 comprises 15 residues. Germline V lookup: CDR1 LGHNA, CDR2 YSLEER. CDR3 nucleotides: TGCGCCAGCAGCCAAGGGGACAGTCTTAATTCACCCCTCCACTTT. Translated: CASSQGDSLNSPLHF.

The chain combines TRBV18 with TRBJ1-4; D not certain. The V end lost 1 base, the J end lost 14 bases, and 11 bases lay between the germline ends. Looked up from germline, CDR1 is KGHSH and CDR2 is LQKENI. The CDR3 loop spans 12 amino acids. The DNA for the CDR3 is TGTGCCAGCTCACCACGTCCGTATAGTCTGTTTTTT. It yields the protein CASSPRPYSLFF.

The rearrangement links TRBV5-5 to TRBJ1-2, with TRBD1 matching over 9 bases. CDR1 is SGHKS, CDR2 YYEKEE, per germline (reference sequence). V lost 3 bases, J lost 3 bases, and 9 bases stayed unmatched. The CDR3 covers 16 residues. The DNA for the CDR3 is TGTGCCAGCAGCTACCTCTCCGGGACAGGGCACTATGGCTACACCTTC. Its protein product is CASSYLSGTGHYGYTF.

This rearrangement joins TRBV5-4 to TRBJ1-2; tentatively, D is TRBD1 (6 bases). Germline CDR1 SGHNT, CDR2 YYREEE (reference sequence). The CDR3 runs 14 residues. V lost 0 bases, J lost 7 bases, and 13 bases lay in between. This chain's CDR3 is CASSLAAGEGGYTF. CDR3 coding DNA: TGTGCCAGCAGCTTGGCGGCAGGGGAAGGTGGCTACACCTTC.

The genes are TRBV5-8 and TRBJ1-2, with D maybe TRBD1 (6 bases). The CDR3 runs to 13 residues. Germline CDR1 SGHTS, CDR2 YDEGEE. The CDR3 DNA reads as TGTGATACGGACAGCACCAGCCTATATGGCTACACCTTC. Its protein product is CDTDSTSLYGYTF. The full variable domain, in which reference TRBV5-8 and TRBJ1-2 provide the parts outside the CDR3, is EAGVTQSPTHLIKTRGQQATLRCSPISGHTSVYWYQQALGLGLQFLLWYDEGEERNRGNFPPRFSGRQFPNYSSELNVNALELEDSALYLCDTDSTSLYGYTFGSGTRLTVV.

This rearrangement joins TRBV11-2 to TRBJ2-5; 11 positions agree with TRBD2. The CDR3 loop spans 18 amino acids. The V segment lost 0 bases and the J segment 0 bases; nucleotides outside the gene matches: 6. CDR1 is SGHAT, CDR2 FQNNGV, per germline. The CDR3 bases are TGTGCCAGCAGCTTAGAGGGTAGCGGGGGGGCGTACCAAGAGACCCAGTACTTC. Its translation: CASSLEGSGGAYQETQYF.

The genes are TRBV5-8 and TRBJ2-7, with D unclear. CDR3 length: 14 residues. The V gene's germline CDR1 is SGHTS and CDR2 YDEGEE. V was cut by 3 bases and J by 4 bases, with 14 bases left in between. The CDR3 loop is CASSSPDITYEQYF. The CDR3 DNA reads TGTGCCAGCAGCTCCCCCGATATAACATACGAGCAGTACTTC. Combining the CDR3 with reference TRBV5-8 and TRBJ2-7 gives the whole variable domain EAGVTQSPTHLIKTRGQQATLRCSPISGHTSVYWYQQALGLGLQFLLWYDEGEERNRGNFPPRFSGRQFPNYSSELNVNALELEDSALYLCASSSPDITYEQYFGPGTRLTVT.

The rearrangement links TRBV6-5 to TRBJ1-6, with 9 bases aligning to TRBD1. The V gene's germline CDR1 is MNHEY and CDR2 SVGAGI. V lost 3 bases, J lost 7 bases, and 7 bases stayed unmatched. The CDR3 has 16 amino acids. The CDR3 loop reads CASSYNSGTGNSPLHF. The CDR3 DNA is TGTGCCAGCAGTTATAACTCCGGGACAGGGAATTCACCCCTCCACTTT.

This chain joins TRBV5-1 and TRBJ2-5; 7 nucleotides agree with TRBD1. This CDR3 spans 14 amino acids. V dropped 2 bases and J dropped 2; count of bases not matched to a gene: 3. Germline-derived CDR1 and CDR2 are SGHRS and YFSETQ. The CDR3 coding sequence is TGCGCCAGCAGCTTCCTGGACAGGCAAGAGACCCAGTACTTC. Amino acid sequence: CASSFLDRQETQYF.